Presented here are 16 T cell receptor beta chains from one specimen sequenced in a study of cytomegalovirus exposure and HLA in healthy donors. PCR primers comprised 60 Vbeta and 13 Jbeta primers. Assay: immunoSEQ multiplex PCR; the TCRdb copy retains only in-frame clones and omits some. The sample lists about 190,000 clones, around nine tenths occurring once. Sequencing was done on a sample of PBMCs. These receptors originate from a woman between 18 and 29 years old in good health and CMV-seronegative.

The genes are TRBV4-1 and TRBJ1-2; TRBD1 agrees at 7 bases. The V gene end was trimmed by 1 base and the J gene end by 2 bases; junction bases not matched to a gene: 4. This CDR3 comprises 15 residues. Germline-derived CDR1 and CDR2 are MGHRA and YSYEKL. The CDR3 spells CASSQGQGSNYGYTF. The CDR3 DNA is TGCGCCAGCAGCCAAGGACAGGGATCAAACTATGGCTACACCTTC.

The gene calls are TRBV2 and TRBJ2-2, with TRBD2 as a possible D gene (6 bases). Trimming took off 8 bases at V and 6 bases at J, with 10 bases between the two ends. The CDR3 contains 12 residues. Germline-derived CDR1 and CDR2 are SNHLY and FYNNEI. CDR3 DNA: TGTGCCAGCGAAGGGGAGGCCGGGGAGCTGTTTTTT. Protein product: CASEGEAGELFF.

This chain links TRBV5-4 with TRBJ1-6, with unresolved D. The CDR3 runs to 13 residues. Trimming stripped 3 bases from V and 5 bases from J, with 6 bases between. CDR1 is SGHNT and CDR2 is YYREEE in the germline V gene (reference sequence). The CDR3 bases are TGTGCCAGCAGCTCCACGGATAATTCACCCCTCCACTTT. Encoded protein: CASSSTDNSPLHF.

This clone was seen only once. The chain combines TRBV9 with TRBJ1-1, with a weak D call TRBD1 (6 bases). Per the germline V gene, CDR1 is SGDLS and CDR2 is YYNGEE. This CDR3 is 15 amino acids long. V gave up 3 bases and J gave up 1 base, with 13 bases separating them. The CDR3 DNA reads TGTGCCAGCAGCGCCCAGGGGTTCGGGAACACTGAAGCTTTCTTT. This translates into CASSAQGFGNTEAFF.

Comments on this clone: The same CDR3 is also encoded by other DNA sequences in this sample. The gene calls are TRBV30 and TRBJ1-1; unclear D gene. The CDR3 is made up of 15 amino acids. The ends were cut back, 0 bases at V and 1 base at J, with 12 bases in the middle. CDR1 and CDR2 (germline): GTSNPN, SVGIG (reference sequence). CDR3 residues: CAWSVLGSQNTEAFF. The CDR3 nucleotides are TGTGCCTGGAGTGTACTAGGCAGCCAGAACACTGAAGCTTTCTTT.

The gene calls are TRBV5-1 and TRBJ2-1; TRBD2 aligns across 7 bases. Germline V gives CDR1 SGHRS, CDR2 YFSETQ. V shed 5 bases, J shed 15 bases, and the junction held 23 bases outside the gene matches. This CDR3 is built from 16 residues. The CDR3 region is CASSSRGDLNNERRFF. The CDR3 DNA reads TGCGCCAGCAGTTCCCGGGGGGACCTCAACAATGAGCGGCGGTTCTTC.

V usage is TRBV4-3 and J usage is TRBJ1-2; D remains unclear. The germline V and J ends were trimmed by 1 base and 4 bases, with 16 bases remaining between them. The CDR3 length is 16 residues. Germline CDR1 reads LGHNA; CDR2 reads YSLEER. The CDR3 DNA sequence: TGCGCCAGCAGCCAAGCGTCGACATGGGTAGGCTATGGCTACACCTTC. It is translated as CASSQASTWVGYGYTF.

The chain has TRBV14 and TRBJ1-1; D gene ambiguous. The CDR3 is made up of 15 amino acids. Trimming shortened V by 1 base and J by 6 bases, and 15 bases separated the two germline ends. CDR1 is SGHDN and CDR2 is FVKESK in the germline V gene. The CDR3 loop reads CASSQVIGSRAEAFF. The CDR3 DNA reads as TGTGCCAGCAGCCAAGTAATTGGTTCGCGCGCTGAAGCTTTCTTT.

Regarding this clone: At one of its ends the junction is not consistent with the germline gene, which may arise from a read error. The rearrangement uses TRBV7-7 and TRBJ1-4; 9 bases match TRBD1. The CDR3 sequence is 14 residues long. From germline, CDR1 is SSHAT and CDR2 FNYEAQ (reference sequence). The CDR3 DNA is TGTGCTAGCAGCCGAGGACAGGGGACTGAAAAACTGTTTTTT. Translation gives CASSRGQGTEKLFF.

The V gene is TRBV19, the J gene TRBJ2-7; 8 positions agree with TRBD1. The J segment lost 3 bases and the V segment lost 5 bases, leaving 6 bases of the junction unmatched. This CDR3 spans 14 amino acids. Germline V lookup: CDR1 LNHDA, CDR2 SQIVND (reference sequence). The CDR3: CASSPDRAHYEQYF. The CDR3 DNA sequence: TGTGCCAGTAGTCCGGACAGGGCCCACTACGAGCAGTACTTC.

The J gene is TRBJ1-5, the V gene TRBV5-4; 8 bases align to TRBD1. The CDR3 is 16 residues long. The V segment lost 4 bases and the J segment 7 bases; nucleotides outside the gene matches: 13. Germline lookup yields CDR1 SGHNT and CDR2 YYREEE (reference sequence). The CDR3 DNA reads TGTGCCAGCAGCGTATTCAGGGGGCAAAGCGGGCAGCCCCAGCATTTT. Translating it yields CASSVFRGQSGQPQHF.

The chain is built from TRBV7-3 and TRBJ2-1; D is perhaps TRBD2 (6 bases). The CDR3 totals 13 residues. Trimming removed 5 bases at V and 7 bases at J, with 12 bases between. Germline CDR1 SGHTA, CDR2 FQGTGA. The CDR3 region has the DNA TGTGCCAGCAGCCAGGGACGGGAGAATGAGCAGTTCTTC. Its protein product is CASSQGRENEQFF.

This clone was detected a few times. Here the CDR3 reads CASSEFKGLYTEAFF. Written as DNA, the CDR3 is TGTGCCAGCAGTGAGTTTAAGGGGTTGTACACTGAAGCTTTCTTT. The chain links TRBV2 to TRBJ1-1, with D possibly matching TRBD1 (5 bases). The germline V and J ends were trimmed by 3 bases and 3 bases, with 14 bases remaining between them. Germline lookup yields CDR1 SNHLY and CDR2 FYNNEI. The CDR3 has 15 amino acids.

The V and J genes are TRBV10-3 and TRBJ2-1, with 13 bases lining up with TRBD2. Germline-derived CDR1 and CDR2 are ENHRY and SYGVKD. Trimming cost V 6 bases and J 7 bases; bases outside gene matches: 9. The CDR3 has 16 residues. CDR3 amino acids: CAISTLGLAGENEQFF. The DNA for the CDR3 is TGTGCCATCAGCACCCTAGGACTAGCGGGAGAGAATGAGCAGTTCTTC.

The chain uses TRBV6-4 and TRBJ1-2; 7 nucleotides match TRBD1. Looked up from germline, CDR1 is MRHNA and CDR2 is SNTAGT. V lost 4 bases, J lost 8 bases, and 7 bases stayed unmatched. The CDR3 loop spans 13 amino acids. The CDR3 here is CASSAPGQTGYTF. The CDR3 nucleotides read TGTGCCAGCAGTGCGCCGGGACAGACGGGCTACACCTTC.

The rearrangement links TRBV14 to TRBJ2-7; TRBD2 is a possible D gene (5 bases). CDR1 is SGHDN and CDR2 is FVKESK in the germline V gene. This CDR3 region has 23 residues. V was clipped by 1 base and J by 1 base, with 35 bases between them. The CDR3 DNA reads TGTGCCAGCAGCCAAGGGCCGGTTGGGGTTCCAACTTTCGGGGTGGCCAGATCCTACGAGCAGTACTTC. Translated, it gives CASSQGPVGVPTFGVARSYEQYF.